This TCR beta chain was captured in a study of monozygotic twins with inflammatory bowel disease. CDR1 is DFQATT, CDR2 SNEGSKA, per germline (reference sequence). The CDR3 length is 14 residues. For both chains, the TCRalpha and TCRbeta cDNA went through two nested PCRs of approximately 16 and 10 cycles. One entry per CDR3 protein, without DNA, is what TCRdb gives after re-calling the 5' RACE reads. The sample totals around 40,000 distinct CDR3 sequences. The receptor was isolated from a human donor with ulcerative colitis or Crohn's disease, or a healthy co-twin of an affected twin (not recorded which). The sequenced sample consisted of blood. The J gene is TRBJ1-1, the V gene TRBV20-1; TCRdb proposes TRBD1, but this gene call is untestable without DNA. CDR3 sequence: CSAPSSGGNTEAFF.